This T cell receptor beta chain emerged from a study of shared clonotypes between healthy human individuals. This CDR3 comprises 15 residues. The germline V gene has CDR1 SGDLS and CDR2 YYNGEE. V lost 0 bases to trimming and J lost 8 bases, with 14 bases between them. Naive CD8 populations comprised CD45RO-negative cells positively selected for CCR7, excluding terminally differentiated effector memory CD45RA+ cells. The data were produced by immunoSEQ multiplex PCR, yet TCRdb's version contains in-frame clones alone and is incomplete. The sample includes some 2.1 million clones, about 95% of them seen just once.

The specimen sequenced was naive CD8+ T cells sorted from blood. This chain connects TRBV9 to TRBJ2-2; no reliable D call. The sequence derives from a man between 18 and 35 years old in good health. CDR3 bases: TGTGCCAGCAGCGTAGATGGGCCGACCGAAGGGGAGCTGTTTTTT. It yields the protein CASSVDGPTEGELFF.